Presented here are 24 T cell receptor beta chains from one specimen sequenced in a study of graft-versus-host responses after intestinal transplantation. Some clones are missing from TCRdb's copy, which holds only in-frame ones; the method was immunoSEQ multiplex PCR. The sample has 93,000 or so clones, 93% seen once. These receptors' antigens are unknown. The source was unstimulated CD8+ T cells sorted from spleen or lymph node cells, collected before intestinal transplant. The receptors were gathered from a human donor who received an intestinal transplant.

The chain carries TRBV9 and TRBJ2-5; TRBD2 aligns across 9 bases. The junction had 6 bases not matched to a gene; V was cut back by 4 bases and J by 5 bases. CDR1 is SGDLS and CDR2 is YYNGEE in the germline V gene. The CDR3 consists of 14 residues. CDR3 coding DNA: TGTGCCAGCAGCACCGCGGGGGGGCGGGAGACCCAGTACTTC. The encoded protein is CASSTAGGRETQYF.

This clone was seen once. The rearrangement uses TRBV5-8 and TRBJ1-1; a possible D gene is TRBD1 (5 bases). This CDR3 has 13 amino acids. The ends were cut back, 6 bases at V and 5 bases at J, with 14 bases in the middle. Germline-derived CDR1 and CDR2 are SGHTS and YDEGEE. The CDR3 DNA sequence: TGTGCCAGCACCTCACGGGGGGGGACTGAAGCTTTCTTT. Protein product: CASTSRGGTEAFF.

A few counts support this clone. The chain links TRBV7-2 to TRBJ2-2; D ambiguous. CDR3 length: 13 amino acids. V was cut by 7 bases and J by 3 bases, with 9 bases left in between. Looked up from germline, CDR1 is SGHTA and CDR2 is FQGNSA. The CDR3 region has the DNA TGTGCCAGCACTAATGCTTACACCGGGGAGCTGTTTTTT. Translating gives CASTNAYTGELFF.

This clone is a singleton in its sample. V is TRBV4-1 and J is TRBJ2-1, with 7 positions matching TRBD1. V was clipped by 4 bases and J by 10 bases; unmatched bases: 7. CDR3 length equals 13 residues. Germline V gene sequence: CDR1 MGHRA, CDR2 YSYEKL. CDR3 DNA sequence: TGCGCCAGCAGCCCGGGACAGCCGAGGGAGCAGTTCTTC. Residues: CASSPGQPREQFF.

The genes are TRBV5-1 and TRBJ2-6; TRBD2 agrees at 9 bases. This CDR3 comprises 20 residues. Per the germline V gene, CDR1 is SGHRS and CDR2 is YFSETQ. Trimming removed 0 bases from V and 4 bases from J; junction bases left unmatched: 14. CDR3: CASSLEEDSGGSDGANVLTF. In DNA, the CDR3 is TGCGCCAGCAGCTTGGAAGAGGATAGCGGGGGCTCTGACGGGGCCAACGTCCTGACTTTC.

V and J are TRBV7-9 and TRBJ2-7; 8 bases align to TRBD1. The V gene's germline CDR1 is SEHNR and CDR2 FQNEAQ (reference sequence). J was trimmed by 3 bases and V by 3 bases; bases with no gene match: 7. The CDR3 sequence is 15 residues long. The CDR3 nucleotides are TGTGCCAGCAGCTTGAACCGACAGGGGATCTACGAGCAGTACTTC. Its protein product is CASSLNRQGIYEQYF.

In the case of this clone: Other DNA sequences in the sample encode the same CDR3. CDR3 nucleotide sequence: TGTGCCAGCAGGGCGACTAGCGGGGGGGCAGATACGCAGTATTTT. It is translated as CASRATSGGADTQYF. The genes are TRBV2 and TRBJ2-3; 14 bases are shared with TRBD2. CDR3 length equals 15 residues. CDR1 and CDR2 from the germline V gene are SNHLY and FYNNEI. V lost 6 bases to trimming and J lost 4 bases; unmatched junction nucleotides: 3.

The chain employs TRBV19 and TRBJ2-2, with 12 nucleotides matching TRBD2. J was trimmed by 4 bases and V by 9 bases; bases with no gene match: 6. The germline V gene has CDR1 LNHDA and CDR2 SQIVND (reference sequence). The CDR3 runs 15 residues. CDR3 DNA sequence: TGTGCCAGCCAACTAGCGGGGGGTAGCACCGGGGAGCTGTTTTTT. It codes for CASQLAGGSTGELFF.

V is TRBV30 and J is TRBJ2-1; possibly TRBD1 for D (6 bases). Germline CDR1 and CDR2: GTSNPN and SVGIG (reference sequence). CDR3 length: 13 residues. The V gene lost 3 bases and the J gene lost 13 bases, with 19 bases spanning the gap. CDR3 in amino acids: CAWRMRQAVIQFF. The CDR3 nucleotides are TGTGCCTGGAGGATGCGACAGGCGGTAATTCAGTTCTTC.

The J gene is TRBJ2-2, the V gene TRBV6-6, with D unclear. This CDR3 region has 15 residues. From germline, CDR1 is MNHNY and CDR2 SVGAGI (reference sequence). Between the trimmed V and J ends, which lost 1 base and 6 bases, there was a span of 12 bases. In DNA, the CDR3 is TGTGCCAGCAGTTACTTTACCAACATGGCCGGGGAGCTGTTTTTT. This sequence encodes CASSYFTNMAGELFF.

The CDR3 nucleotides read TGTGCTAGTGGTTTGGCGACGGGATCTCTGGACGAGCAGTACTTC. Translation gives CASGLATGSLDEQYF. The V and J genes are TRBV12-5 and TRBJ2-7, with a possible D match to TRBD2 (5 bases). Looked up from germline, CDR1 is LGHNT and CDR2 is FRNRAP. The CDR3 contains 15 residues. V was trimmed by 1 base and J by 5 bases, leaving 15 bases between them.

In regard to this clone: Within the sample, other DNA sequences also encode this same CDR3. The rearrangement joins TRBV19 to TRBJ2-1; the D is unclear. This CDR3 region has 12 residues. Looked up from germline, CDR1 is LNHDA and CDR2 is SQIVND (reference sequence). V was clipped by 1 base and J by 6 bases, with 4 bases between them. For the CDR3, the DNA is TGTGCCAGTAGTATAGGGGCCAATGAGCAGTTCTTC. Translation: CASSIGANEQFF.

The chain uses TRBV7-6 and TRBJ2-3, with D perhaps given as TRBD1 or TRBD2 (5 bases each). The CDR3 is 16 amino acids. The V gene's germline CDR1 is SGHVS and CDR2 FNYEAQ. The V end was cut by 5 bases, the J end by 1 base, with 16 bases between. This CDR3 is CASSLFRDGGTDTQYF. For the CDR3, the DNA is TGTGCCAGCAGCCTATTCCGGGACGGAGGCACAGATACGCAGTATTTT.

The CDR3 DNA reads as TGTGCCAGCAGGTTTAGGGCCACTGAAGCTTTCTTT. Residues: CASRFRATEAFF. This chain connects TRBV27 to TRBJ1-1; D ambiguous. Trimming took off 6 bases at V and 4 bases at J, with 9 bases between the two ends. The CDR3 has 12 residues. Germline-derived CDR1 and CDR2 are MNHEY and SMNVEV (reference sequence).

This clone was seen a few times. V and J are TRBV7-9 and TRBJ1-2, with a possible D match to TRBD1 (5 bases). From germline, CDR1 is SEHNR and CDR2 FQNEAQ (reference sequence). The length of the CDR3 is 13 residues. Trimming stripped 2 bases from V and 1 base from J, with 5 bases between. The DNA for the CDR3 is TGTGCCAGCAGCTTACAGGGTAACTATGGCTACACCTTC. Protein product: CASSLQGNYGYTF.

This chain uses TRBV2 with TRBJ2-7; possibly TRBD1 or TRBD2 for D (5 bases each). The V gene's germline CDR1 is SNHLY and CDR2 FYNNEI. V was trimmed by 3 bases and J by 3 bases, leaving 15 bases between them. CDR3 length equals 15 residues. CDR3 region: CASSDSGTQYYEQYF. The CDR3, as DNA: TGTGCCAGCAGTGATTCCGGGACCCAATACTACGAGCAGTACTTC.

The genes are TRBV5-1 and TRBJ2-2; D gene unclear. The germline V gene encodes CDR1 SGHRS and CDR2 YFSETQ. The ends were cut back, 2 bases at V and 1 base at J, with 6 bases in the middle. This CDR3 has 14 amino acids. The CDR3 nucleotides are TGCGCCAGCAGCTTTTCCAGGAACACCGGGGAGCTGTTTTTT. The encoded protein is CASSFSRNTGELFF.

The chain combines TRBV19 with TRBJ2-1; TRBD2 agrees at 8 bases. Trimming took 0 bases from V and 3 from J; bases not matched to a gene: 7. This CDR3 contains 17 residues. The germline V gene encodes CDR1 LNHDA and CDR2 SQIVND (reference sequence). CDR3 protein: CASSIDLYGGVYNEQFF. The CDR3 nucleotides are TGTGCCAGTAGTATAGATCTTTACGGGGGGGTCTACAATGAGCAGTTCTTC.

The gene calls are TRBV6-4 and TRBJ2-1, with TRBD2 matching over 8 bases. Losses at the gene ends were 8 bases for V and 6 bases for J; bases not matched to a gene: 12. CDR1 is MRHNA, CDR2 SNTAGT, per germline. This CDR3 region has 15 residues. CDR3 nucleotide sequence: TGTGCCAGCGGGACGGCGGGGGGTCCCAGCAATGAGCAGTTCTTC. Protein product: CASGTAGGPSNEQFF.

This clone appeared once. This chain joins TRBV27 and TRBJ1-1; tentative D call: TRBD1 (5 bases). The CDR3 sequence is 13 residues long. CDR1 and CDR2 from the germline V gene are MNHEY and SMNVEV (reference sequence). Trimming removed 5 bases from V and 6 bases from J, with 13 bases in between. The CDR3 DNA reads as TGTGCCAGCAGTCCCTTAGGGGCCGCTGAAGCTTTCTTT. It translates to CASSPLGAAEAFF.

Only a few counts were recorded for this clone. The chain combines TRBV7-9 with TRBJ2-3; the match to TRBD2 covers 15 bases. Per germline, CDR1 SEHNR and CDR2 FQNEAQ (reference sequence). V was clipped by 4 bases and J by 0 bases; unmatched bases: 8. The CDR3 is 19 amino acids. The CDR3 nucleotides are TGTGCCAGCAGCTCGCTACCGGGACTAGCGGGGGGCAGCACAGATACGCAGTATTTT. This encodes CASSSLPGLAGGSTDTQYF.

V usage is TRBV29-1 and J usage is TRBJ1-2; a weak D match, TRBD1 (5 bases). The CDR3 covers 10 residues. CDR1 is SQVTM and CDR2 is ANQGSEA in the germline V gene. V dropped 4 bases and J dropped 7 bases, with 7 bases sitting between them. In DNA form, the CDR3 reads TGCAGCGTTGCGGACACTGGCTACACCTTC. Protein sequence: CSVADTGYTF. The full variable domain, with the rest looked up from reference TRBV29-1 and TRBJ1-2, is SAVISQKPSRDICQRGTSLTIQCQVDSQVTMMFWYRQQPGQSLTLIATANQGSEATYESGFVIDKFPISRPNLTFSTLTVSNMSPEDSSIYLCSVADTGYTFGSGTRLTVV.

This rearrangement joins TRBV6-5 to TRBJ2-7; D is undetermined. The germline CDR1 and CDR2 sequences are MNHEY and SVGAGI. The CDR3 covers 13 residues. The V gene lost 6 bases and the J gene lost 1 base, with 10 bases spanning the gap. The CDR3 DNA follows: TGTGCCAGCAGCATGGACGGATCCTACGAGCAGTACTTC. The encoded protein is CASSMDGSYEQYF.

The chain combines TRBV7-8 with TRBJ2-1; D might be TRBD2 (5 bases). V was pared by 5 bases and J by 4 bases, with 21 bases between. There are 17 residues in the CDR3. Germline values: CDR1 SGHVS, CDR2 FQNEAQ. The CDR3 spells CASSPDQILGGYNEQFF. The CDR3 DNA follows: TGTGCCAGCAGCCCTGATCAGATACTAGGAGGATACAATGAGCAGTTCTTC.